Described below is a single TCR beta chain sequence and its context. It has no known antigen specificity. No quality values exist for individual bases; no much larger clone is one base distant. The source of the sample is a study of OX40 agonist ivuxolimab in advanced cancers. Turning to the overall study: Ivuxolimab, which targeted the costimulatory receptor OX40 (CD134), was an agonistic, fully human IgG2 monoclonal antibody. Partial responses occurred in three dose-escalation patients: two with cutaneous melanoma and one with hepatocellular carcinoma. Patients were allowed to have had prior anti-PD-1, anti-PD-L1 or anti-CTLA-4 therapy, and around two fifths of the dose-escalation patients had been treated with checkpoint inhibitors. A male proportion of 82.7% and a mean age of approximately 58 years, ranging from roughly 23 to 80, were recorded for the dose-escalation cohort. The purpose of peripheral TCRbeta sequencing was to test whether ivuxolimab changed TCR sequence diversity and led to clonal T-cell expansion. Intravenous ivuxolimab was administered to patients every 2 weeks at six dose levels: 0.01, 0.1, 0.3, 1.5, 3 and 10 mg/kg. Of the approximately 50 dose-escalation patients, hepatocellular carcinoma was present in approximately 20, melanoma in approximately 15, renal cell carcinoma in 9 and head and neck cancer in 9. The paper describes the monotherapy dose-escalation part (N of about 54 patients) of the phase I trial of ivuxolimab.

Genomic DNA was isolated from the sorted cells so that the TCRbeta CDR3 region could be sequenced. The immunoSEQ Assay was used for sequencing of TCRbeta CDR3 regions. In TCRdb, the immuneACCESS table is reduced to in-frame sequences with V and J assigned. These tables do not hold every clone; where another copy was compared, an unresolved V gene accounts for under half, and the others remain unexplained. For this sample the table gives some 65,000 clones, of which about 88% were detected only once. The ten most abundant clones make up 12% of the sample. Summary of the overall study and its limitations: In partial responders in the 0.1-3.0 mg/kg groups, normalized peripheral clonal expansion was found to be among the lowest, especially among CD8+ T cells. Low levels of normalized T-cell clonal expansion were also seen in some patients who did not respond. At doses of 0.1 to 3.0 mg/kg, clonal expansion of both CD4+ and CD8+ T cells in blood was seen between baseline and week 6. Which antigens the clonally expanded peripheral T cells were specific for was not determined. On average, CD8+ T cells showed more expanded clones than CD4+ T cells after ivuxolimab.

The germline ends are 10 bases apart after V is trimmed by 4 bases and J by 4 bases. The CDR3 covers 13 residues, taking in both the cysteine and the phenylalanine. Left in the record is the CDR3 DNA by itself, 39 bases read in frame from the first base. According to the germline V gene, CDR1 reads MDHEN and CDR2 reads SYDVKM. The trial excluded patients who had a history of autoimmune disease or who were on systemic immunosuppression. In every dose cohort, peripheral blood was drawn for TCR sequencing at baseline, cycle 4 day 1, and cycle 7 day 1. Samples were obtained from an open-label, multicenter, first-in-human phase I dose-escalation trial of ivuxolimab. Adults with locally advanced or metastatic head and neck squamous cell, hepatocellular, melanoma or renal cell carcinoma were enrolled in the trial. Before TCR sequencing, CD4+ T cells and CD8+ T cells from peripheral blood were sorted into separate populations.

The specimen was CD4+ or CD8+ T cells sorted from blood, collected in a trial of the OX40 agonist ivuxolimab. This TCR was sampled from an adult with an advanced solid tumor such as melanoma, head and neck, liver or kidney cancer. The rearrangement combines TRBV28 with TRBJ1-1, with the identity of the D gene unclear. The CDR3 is CASSSTDFTEAFF. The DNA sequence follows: TGTGCCAGCAGTTCCACAGACTTCACTGAAGCTTTCTTT. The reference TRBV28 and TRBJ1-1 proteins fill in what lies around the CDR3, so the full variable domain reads DVKVTQSSRYLVKRTGEKVFLECVQDMDHENMFWYRQDPGLGLRLIYFSYDVKMKEKGDIPEGYSVSREKKERFSLILESASTNQTSMYLCASSSTDFTEAFFGQGTRLTVV.